What follows describes a single T cell receptor (beta chain). Given a far larger clone just one base away, this is likely a sequencing read error. This sample stems from a study of control samples from healthy donors and cancer patients. Trimming cost V 5 bases and J 0 bases, with 2 bases left between them. The CDR3 extends over 11 amino acids. The germline V gene encodes CDR1 LGHDT and CDR2 YNNKEL (reference sequence). The table came from immunoSEQ multiplex PCR; TCRdb's copy has only in-frame clones and leaves some out. The sample lists 250,000 to 300,000 clones, approximately 80% occurring once. The source is a woman aged 55-69 years with lung cancer. The J gene is TRBJ2-7, the V gene TRBV3-1 (or the pseudogene TRBV3-2); D is uncertain. The sequenced sample consisted of PBMCs. CDR3: CASSYSYEQYF. In nucleotides, the CDR3 is TGTGCCAGCAGCTACTCCTACGAGCAGTACTTC.